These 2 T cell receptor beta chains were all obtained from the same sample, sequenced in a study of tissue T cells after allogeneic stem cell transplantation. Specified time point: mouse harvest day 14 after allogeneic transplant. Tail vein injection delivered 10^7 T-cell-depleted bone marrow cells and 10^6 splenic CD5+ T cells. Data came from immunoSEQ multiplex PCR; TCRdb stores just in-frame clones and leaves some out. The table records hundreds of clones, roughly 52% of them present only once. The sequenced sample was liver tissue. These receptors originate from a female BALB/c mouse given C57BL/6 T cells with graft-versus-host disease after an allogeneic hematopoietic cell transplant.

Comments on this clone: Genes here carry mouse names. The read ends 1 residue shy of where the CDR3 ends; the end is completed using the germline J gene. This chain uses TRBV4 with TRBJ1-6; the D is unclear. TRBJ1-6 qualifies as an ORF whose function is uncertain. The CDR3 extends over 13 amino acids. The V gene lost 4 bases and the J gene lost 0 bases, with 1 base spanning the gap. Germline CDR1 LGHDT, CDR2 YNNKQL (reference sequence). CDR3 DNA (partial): TGTGCCAGCAGCTTTTCCTATAATTCGCCCCTCTAC. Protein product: CASSFSYNSPLY. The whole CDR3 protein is CASSFSYNSPLYF.

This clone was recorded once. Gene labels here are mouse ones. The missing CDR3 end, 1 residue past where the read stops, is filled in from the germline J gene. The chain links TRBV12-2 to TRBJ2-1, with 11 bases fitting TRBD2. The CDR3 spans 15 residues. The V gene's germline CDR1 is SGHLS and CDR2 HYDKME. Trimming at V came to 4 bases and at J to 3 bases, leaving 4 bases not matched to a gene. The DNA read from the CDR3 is TGTGCCAGCTCACCACTGGGGGGGCGCTATGCTGAGCAGTTC. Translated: CASSPLGGRYAEQF. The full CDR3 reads CASSPLGGRYAEQFF.